This T cell receptor beta chain is from a study of T-cell memory formation after mild COVID-19 (dated by TCRdb to the early 2020s). About the full investigation: TCR sequence clusters from the two donors were largely donor specific. In a couple of donors, T-cell clones that expanded and contracted after mild COVID-19 were followed by sequencing TCRalpha and TCRbeta repertoires longitudinally. The cohort was made up of two young adult volunteers, one female and one male, who were previously healthy. Beyond this particular receptor, the publication reports: Only two mild cases were covered by the study, and larger cohorts that include severe cases with pre-infection samples were considered necessary. Some responding clones were detected in pre-infection memory, which suggested that pre-existing cross-reactive memory T cells had joined the SARS-CoV-2 response. Whether the second-wave clones peaking on day 37 were SARS-CoV-2 specific was not confirmed. Clones that contracted from day 15 to 85 showed balanced CD4/CD8 phenotypes, whereas a second wave of clones that expanded from day 15 to 37 leaned towards CD4+. Contracting CD4+ clones were located mainly in the CM and EM memory subsets, whereas CD8+ clones were found to be enriched in EMRA.

Ficoll-Paque density gradient centrifugation was the method used to isolate PBMCs. Reads for this sample came from an Illumina NovaSeq 6000. TCRalpha and TCRbeta cDNA libraries were constructed by 5'RACE with constant-segment primers, with sample barcodes and unique molecular identifiers being introduced. RNA was extracted from every sample with Trizol reagent. Library amplification was performed in two PCR steps, and a second sample barcode and Illumina TruSeq adapters were introduced in the second step. Sequencing of the libraries was done on an Illumina NovaSeq, producing 2 x 150 bp paired-end reads. On the study's bioinformatics: The reads were demultiplexed and collapsed into UMI-guided consensus sequences using migec v1.2.7. Using mixcr v2.1.11, the UMI consensuses were aligned to TRA and TRB V and J templates and assembled into clonotypes. Expanded or contracted clonotypes were those called significant by both edgeR and NoisET, with noise models trained on biological replicates. For edgeR calls, a false discovery rate-adjusted p below 0.01 and a log2 fold-change threshold of 1 were applied. As an exploratory analysis of dynamics, PCA with hierarchical clustering was applied to max-normalized trajectories of the 1000 most abundant clonotypes. Separately sequenced CD4+ and CD8+ repertoires were used to assign the CD4 or CD8 phenotype of responding clones. The public reads were run again by TCRdb, first through fastp at Q25 and then through MiXCR, and only productive beta chains were kept. Rows matching on CDR3 protein sequence are summarized as one entry with the most common DNA and genes. In this record, the V and J calls reflect TCRdb's handling and not the investigators' own analysis. The table for this sample lists 560,000 or so distinct CDR3 sequences; approximately 15% of them were counted only once. The top ten clonotypes cover about 7.4% of the sample.

About this clonotype itself: The target of this receptor is not known. No per-base quality is available; no much larger clone lies one base away.

The specimen sequenced was PBMCs or a T cell subset sorted from them (not recorded which). This sequence originates from an adult woman who had mild COVID-19 (a few samples of this study predate the infection). The sample titles of this study are shuffled in the database, so cell type and time point are left out; the donor was told from shared clones.

The CDR3 region: CASSPLTVMNTEAFF. The sequenced DNA: TGTGCCAGCAGTCCGTTAACAGTCATGAACACTGAAGCTTTCTTT. The V and J genes are TRBV6-5 and TRBJ1-1, with the identity of the D gene unclear. The CDR3, cysteine through phenylalanine, is 15 amino acids long. Only the CDR3 part of the read is kept: 45 bases, read in frame from the first base. For CDR1 and CDR2, the germline V gene lists MNHEY and SVGAGI. Relative to germline, V is 5 bases shorter and J is 0 bases shorter, with 13 bases between their ends.